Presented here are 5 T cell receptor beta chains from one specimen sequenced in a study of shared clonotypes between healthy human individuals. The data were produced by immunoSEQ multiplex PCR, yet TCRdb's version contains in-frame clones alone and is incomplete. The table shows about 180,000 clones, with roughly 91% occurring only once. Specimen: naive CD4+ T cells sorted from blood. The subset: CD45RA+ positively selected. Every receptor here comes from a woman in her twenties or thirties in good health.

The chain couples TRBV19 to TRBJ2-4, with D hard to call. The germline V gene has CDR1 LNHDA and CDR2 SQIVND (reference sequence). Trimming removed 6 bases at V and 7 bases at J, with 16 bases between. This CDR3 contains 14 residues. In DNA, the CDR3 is TGTGCCAGTAGACGGACGGGTAGGGCGAACATTCAGTACTTC. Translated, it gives CASRRTGRANIQYF.

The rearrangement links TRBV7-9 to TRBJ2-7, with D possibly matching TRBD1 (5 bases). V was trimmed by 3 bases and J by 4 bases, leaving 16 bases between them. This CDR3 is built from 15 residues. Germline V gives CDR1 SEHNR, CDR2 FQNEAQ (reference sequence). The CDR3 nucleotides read TGTGCCAGCAGCTTTTTGGCAGGGTCGAGTTACGAGCAGTACTTC. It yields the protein CASSFLAGSSYEQYF.

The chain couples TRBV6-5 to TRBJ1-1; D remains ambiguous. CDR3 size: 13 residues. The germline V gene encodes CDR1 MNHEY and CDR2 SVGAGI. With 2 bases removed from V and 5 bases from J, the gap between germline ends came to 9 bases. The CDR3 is CASSYARATEAFF. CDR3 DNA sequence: TGTGCCAGCAGTTACGCCCGGGCGACTGAAGCTTTCTTT.

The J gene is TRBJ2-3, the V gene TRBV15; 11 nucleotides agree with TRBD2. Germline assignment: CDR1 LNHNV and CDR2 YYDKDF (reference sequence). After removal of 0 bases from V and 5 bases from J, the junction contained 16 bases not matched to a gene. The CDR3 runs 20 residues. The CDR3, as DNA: TGTGCCACCAGCAGAGATCTTTGGGGACTAGCGGCCACGTCGAAAGATACGCAGTATTTT. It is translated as CATSRDLWGLAATSKDTQYF.

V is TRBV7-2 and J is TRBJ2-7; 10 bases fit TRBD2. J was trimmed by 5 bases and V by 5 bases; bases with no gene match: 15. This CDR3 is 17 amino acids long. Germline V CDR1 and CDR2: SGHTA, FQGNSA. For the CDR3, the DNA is TGTGCCAGCAGCCCGCGGGCGCTAGCGGGAGTTTCCCACGAGCAGTACTTC. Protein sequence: CASSPRALAGVSHEQYF. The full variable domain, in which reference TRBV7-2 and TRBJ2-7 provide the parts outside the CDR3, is GAGVSQSPSNKVTEKGKDVELRCDPISGHTALYWYRQSLGQGLEFLIYFQGNSAPDKSGLPSDRFSAERTGGSVSTLTIQRTQQEDSAVYLCASSPRALAGVSHEQYFGPGTRLTVT.